This TCR beta chain was recorded in a study of control samples from healthy donors and cancer patients. The germline V and J ends were trimmed by 9 bases and 8 bases, with 14 bases remaining between them. Germline CDR1 reads LNHDA; CDR2 reads SQIVND (reference sequence). This CDR3 spans 13 amino acids. Data came from immunoSEQ multiplex PCR; TCRdb stores just in-frame clones and leaves some out. The table has tens of thousands of clones, more than 75% seen once. Sequenced input: blood. V usage is TRBV19 and J usage is TRBJ1-6; D might be TRBD1 (6 bases). The source of this sequence is a man over 45 in good health. The CDR3 here is CASRQVTDSPLHF. Here the CDR3 DNA reads TGTGCCAGCCGACAGGTAACGGATTCACCCCTCCACTTT.